Listed below are T cell receptor beta chains from one sample, sequenced in a study of CD8 T cells in Susac syndrome. TCRdb re-analysed the immunoSEQ multiplex PCR reads in MiXCR, keeping a single row per CDR3 protein. The sample lists about 120,000 distinct CDR3 sequences, roughly 95% occurring once. The sequenced sample was CD4+ T cells from PBMCs. Receptors originate from a human donor with Susac syndrome. CDR3s include the opening cysteine and the closing phenylalanine or tryptophan. D genes are given only for firm matches. Size tells how often a clone was seen (once, few, many) or the class of an expanded clone, and some rows leave it out.

.,TRBJ1-3,TRBV12-3/TRBV12-4,.,CASSLSGNTIYF,TGTGCCAGCAGTCTCTCTGGAAACACCATATATTTT
.,TRBJ2-2,TRBV14,.,CASSQGIYTGELFF,TGTGCCAGCAGCCAAGGGATATATACCGGGGAGCTGTTTTTT
.,TRBJ1-5,TRBV4-1,TRBD1,CASSRSPGGGSNQPQHF,TGCGCCAGCAGCCGATCGCCAGGGGGCGGGAGCAATCAGCCCCAGCATTTT
.,TRBJ2-1,TRBV9,.,CASSVALGHEQFF,TGTGCCAGCAGCGTAGCTCTCGGCCATGAGCAGTTCTTC
.,TRBJ1-2,TRBV6-6,.,CASRVWEGGYTF,TGTGCCAGCAGAGTGTGGGAAGGTGGCTACACCTTC
.,TRBJ2-3,TRBV28,TRBD1,CASSFRTGNTADTQYF,TGTGCCAGCAGTTTCCGGACAGGGAATACCGCAGATACGCAGTATTTT
.,TRBJ2-5,TRBV20-1,TRBD2,CSARDATSVFQETQYF,TGCAGTGCTAGAGATGCGACTAGCGTCTTCCAAGAGACCCAGTACTTC
.,TRBJ2-7,TRBV11-2,TRBD1,CASSRDREDEQYF,TGTGCCAGCAGCCGGGACAGGGAAGACGAGCAGTACTTC
.,TRBJ2-7,TRBV24-1,TRBD1,CATSDPRGQGIYEQYF,TGTGCCACCAGTGATCCGCGGGGACAGGGGATCTACGAGCAGTACTTC
once,TRBJ2-1,TRBV25-1,.,CASSEGFRPNEQFF,TGTGCCAGCAGTGAGGGTTTCCGGCCTAATGAGCAGTTCTTC
.,TRBJ1-1,TRBV30,TRBD1,CAWTTGANTEAFF,TGTGCCTGGACGACAGGGGCGAACACTGAAGCTTTCTTT
.,TRBJ1-2,TRBV3-1,TRBD1,CASSPGGGNGYTF,TGTGCCAGCAGCCCAGGGGGCGGGAATGGCTACACCTTC
.,TRBJ2-7,TRBV5-1,TRBD2,CASSHGAGGSSPYEQYF,TGCGCCAGCAGCCACGGAGCGGGCGGGAGTTCTCCCTACGAGCAGTACTTC
once,TRBJ1-3,TRBV12-3/TRBV12-4,.,CASSLHSGNTIYF,TGTGCCAGCAGTTTGCATTCTGGAAACACCATATATTTT
.,TRBJ1-1,TRBV4-2,.,CASSQDGGRSTEAFF,TGTGCCAGCAGCCAAGATGGAGGGAGGAGCACTGAAGCTTTCTTT
.,TRBJ2-1,TRBV12-3/TRBV12-4,.,CASSLRVGVNEQFF,TGTGCCAGCAGTTTAAGGGTCGGGGTCAATGAGCAGTTCTTC
.,TRBJ1-2,TRBV5-1,.,CASSLGEGYGHTF,TGCGCCAGCAGCTTGGGGGAGGGCTATGGCCACACCTTC
.,TRBJ2-7,TRBV6-2/TRBV6-3,.,CASNRDGYEQYF,TGTGCCAGCAATCGGGACGGCTACGAGCAGTACTTC
.,TRBJ1-2,TRBV12-3/TRBV12-4,.,CASTRGPNYGYTF,TGTGCCAGCACGAGGGGTCCTAACTATGGCTACACCTTC
.,TRBJ1-5,TRBV2,.,CASSGGPQVRQPQHF,TGTGCCAGCAGTGGGGGCCCCCAGGTGAGGCAGCCCCAGCATTTT
.,TRBJ2-2,TRBV19,TRBD2,CASRGGSGTETGELFF,TGTGCCAGTCGGGGGGGTAGCGGGACCGAAACCGGGGAGCTGTTTTTT
.,TRBJ1-2,TRBV30,.,CAWSVQAAKGYTF,TGTGCCTGGAGTGTACAGGCAGCAAAGGGCTACACCTTC
once,TRBJ2-6,TRBV4-3,.,CASSQGYPSGANVLTF,TGCGCCAGCAGTCAGGGGTACCCCTCTGGGGCCAACGTCCTGACTTTC
.,TRBJ2-1,TRBV29-1,TRBD2,CSVARTRENEQFF,TGCAGCGTTGCCCGGACTAGGGAGAATGAGCAGTTCTTC
.,TRBJ2-1,TRBV6-6,.,CASSPRERHEQFF,TGTGCCAGCAGCCCCCGCGAGCGCCATGAGCAGTTCTTC